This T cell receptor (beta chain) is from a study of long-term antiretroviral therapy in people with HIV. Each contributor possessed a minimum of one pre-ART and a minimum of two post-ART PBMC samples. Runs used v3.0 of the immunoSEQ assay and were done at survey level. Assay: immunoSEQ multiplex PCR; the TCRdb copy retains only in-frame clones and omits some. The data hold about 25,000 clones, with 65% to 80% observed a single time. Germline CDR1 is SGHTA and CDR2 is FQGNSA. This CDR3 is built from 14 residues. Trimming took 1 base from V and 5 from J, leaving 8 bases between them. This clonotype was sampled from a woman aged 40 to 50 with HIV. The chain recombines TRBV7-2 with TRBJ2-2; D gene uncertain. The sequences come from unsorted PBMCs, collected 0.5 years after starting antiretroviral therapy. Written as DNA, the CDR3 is TGTGCCAGCAGCTTAGTCCGGAAGACCGGGGAGCTGTTTTTT. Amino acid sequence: CASSLVRKTGELFF.